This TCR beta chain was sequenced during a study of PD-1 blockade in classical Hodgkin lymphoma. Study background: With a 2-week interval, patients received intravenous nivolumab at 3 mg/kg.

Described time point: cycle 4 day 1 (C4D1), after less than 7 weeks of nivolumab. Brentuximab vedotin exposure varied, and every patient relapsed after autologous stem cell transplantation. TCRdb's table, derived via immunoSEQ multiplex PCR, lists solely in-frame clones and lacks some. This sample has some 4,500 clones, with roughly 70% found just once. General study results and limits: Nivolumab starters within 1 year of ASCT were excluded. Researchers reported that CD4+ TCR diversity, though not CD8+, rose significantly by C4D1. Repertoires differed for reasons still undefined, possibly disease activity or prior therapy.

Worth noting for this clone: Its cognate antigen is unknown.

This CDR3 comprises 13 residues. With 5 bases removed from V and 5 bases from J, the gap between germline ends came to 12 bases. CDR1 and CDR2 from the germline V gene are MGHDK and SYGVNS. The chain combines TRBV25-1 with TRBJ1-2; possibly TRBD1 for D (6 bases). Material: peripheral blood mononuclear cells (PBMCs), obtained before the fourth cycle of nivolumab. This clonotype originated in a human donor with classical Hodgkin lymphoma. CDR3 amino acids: CASSPLGGYGYTF. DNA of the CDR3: TGTGCCAGCAGTCCATTAGGGGGGTATGGCTACACCTTC.